Here is one T cell receptor beta chain with its context. What it recognizes is unknown. This sample is drawn from a study of response to subunit inactivated influenza vaccine. The study's findings and limits: Few new T cells, the authors suggested, are recruited by each seasonal influenza vaccination.

TCRdb called the RT-PCR reads again in MiXCR, with one record for every CDR3 protein. The data show more than 700,000 distinct CDR3 sequences, with about 20% seen just once and about a tenth held by the top ten. Sequencing was performed on PBMCs from blood, taken 4 to 6 days after vaccination. This receptor was identified in a man between 45 and 60 years old who received an inactivated influenza vaccine.

In nucleotides, the CDR3 is TGCAGTGCGAACCCACTCCTGGGGGCAGAGACCCAGTACTTC. The encoded protein is CSANPLLGAETQYF. V and J are TRBV20-1 and TRBJ2-5; a possible D gene is TRBD1 (6 bases). Deletions cut 6 bases from V and 4 bases from J, with 18 bases between. This CDR3 has 14 residues. The germline gives CDR1 DFQATT, CDR2 SNEGSKA (reference sequence).